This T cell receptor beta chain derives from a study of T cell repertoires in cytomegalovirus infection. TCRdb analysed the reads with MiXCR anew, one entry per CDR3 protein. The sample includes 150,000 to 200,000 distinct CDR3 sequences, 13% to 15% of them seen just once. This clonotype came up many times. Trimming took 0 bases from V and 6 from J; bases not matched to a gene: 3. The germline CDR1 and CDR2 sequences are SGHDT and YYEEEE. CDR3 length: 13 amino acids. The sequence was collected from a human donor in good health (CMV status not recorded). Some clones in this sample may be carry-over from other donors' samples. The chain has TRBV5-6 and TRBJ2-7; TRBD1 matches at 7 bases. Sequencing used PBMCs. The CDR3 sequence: CASSLGTGGEQYF. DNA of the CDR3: TGTGCCAGCAGCTTGGGGACAGGTGGCGAGCAGTACTTC.